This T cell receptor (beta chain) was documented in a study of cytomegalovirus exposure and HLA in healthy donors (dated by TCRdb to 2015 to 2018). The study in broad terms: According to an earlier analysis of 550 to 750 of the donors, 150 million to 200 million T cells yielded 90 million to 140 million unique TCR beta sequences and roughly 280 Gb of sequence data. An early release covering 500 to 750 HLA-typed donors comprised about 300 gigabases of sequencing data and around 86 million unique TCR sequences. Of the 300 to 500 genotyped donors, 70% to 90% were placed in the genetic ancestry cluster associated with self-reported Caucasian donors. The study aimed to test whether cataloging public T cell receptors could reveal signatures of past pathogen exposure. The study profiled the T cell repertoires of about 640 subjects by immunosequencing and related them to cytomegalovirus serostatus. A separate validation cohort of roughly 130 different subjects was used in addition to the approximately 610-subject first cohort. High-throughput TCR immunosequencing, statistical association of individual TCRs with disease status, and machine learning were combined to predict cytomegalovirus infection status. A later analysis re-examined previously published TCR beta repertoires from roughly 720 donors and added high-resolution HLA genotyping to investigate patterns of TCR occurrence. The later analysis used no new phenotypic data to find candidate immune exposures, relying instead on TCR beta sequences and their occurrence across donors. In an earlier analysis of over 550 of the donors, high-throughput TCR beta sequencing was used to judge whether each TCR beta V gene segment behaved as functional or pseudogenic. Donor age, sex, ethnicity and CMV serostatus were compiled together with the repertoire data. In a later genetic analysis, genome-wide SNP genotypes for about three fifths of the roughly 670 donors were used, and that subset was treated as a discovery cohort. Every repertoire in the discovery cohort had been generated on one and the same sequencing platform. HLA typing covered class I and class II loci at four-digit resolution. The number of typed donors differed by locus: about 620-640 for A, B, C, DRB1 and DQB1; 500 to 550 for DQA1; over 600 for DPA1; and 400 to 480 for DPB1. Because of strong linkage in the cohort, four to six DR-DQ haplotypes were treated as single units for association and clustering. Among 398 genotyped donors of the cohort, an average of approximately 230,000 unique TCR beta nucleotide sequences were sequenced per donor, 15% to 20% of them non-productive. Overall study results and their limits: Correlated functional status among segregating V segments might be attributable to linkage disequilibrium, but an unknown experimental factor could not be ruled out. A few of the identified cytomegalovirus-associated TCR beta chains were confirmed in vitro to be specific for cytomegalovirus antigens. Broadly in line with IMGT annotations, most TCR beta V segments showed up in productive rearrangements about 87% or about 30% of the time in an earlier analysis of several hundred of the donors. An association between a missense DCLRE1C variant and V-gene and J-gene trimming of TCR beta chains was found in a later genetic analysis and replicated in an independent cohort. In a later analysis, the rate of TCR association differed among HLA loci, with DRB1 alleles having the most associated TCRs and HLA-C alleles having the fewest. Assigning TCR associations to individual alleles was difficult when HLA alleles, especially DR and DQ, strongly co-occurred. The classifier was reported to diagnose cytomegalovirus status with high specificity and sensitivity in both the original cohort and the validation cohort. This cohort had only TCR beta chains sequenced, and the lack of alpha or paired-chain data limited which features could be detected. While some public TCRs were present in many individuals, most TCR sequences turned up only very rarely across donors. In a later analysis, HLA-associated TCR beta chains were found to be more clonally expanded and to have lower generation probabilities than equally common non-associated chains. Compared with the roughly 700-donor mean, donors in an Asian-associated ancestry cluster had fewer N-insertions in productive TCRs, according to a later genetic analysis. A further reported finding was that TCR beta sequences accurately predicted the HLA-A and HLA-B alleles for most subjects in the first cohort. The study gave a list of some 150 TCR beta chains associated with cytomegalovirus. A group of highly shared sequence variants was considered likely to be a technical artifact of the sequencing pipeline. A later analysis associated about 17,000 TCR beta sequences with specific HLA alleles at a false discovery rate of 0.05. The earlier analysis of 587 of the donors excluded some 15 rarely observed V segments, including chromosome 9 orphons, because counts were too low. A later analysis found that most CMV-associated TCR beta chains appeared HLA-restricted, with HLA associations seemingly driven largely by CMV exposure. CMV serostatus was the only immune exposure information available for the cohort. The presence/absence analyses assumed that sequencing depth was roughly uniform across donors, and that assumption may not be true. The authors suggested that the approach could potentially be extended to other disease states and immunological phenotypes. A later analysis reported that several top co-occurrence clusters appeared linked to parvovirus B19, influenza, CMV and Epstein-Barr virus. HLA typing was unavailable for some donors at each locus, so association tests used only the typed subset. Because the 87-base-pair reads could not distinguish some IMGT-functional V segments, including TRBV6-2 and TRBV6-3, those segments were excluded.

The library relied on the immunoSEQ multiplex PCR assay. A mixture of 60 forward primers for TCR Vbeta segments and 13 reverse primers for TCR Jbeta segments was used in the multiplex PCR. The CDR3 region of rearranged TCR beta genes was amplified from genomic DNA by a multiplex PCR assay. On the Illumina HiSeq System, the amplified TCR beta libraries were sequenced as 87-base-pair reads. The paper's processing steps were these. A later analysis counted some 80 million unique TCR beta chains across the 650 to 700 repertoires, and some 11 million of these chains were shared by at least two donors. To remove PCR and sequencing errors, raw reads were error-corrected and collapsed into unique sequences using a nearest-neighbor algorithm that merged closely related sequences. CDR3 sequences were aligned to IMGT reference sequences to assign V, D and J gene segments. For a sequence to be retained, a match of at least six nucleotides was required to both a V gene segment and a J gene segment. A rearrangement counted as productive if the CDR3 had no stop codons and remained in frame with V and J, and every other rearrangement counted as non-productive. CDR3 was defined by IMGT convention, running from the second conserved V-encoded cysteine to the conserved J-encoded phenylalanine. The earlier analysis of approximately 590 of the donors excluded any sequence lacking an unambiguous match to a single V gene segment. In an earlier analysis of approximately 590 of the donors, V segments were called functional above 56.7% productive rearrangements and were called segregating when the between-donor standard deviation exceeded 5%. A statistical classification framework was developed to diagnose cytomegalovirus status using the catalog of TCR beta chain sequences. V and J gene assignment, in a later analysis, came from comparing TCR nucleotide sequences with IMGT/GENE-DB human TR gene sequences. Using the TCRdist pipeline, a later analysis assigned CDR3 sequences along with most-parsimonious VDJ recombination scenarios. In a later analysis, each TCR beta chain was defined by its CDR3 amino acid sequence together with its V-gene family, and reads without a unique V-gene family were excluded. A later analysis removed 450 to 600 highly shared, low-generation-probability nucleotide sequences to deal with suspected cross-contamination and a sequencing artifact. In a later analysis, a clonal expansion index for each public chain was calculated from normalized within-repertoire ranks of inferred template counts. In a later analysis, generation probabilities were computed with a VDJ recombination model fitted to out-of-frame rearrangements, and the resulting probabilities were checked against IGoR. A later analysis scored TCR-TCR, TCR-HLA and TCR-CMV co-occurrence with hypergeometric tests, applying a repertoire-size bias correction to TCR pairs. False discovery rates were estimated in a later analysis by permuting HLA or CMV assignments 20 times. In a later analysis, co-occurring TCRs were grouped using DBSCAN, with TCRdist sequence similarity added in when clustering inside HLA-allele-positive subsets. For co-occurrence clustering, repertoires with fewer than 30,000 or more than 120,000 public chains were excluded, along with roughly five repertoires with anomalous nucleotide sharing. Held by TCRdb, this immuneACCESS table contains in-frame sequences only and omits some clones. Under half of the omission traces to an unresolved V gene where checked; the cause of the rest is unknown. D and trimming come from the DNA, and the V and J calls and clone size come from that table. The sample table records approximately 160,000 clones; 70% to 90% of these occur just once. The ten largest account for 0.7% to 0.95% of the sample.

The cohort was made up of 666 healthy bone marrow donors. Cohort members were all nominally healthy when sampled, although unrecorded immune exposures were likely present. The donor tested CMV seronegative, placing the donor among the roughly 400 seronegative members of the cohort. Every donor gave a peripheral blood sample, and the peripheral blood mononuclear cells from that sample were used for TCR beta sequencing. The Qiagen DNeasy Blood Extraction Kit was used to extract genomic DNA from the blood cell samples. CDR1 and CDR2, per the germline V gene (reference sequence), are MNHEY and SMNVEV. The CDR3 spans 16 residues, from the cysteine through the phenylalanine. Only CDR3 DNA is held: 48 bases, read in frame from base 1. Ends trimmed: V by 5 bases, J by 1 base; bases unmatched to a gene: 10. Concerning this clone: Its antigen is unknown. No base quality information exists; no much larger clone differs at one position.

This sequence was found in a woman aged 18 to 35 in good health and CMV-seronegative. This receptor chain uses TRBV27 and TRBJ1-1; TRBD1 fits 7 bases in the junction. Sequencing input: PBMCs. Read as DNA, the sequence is TGTGCCAGCAGTCCCACACAAAGGGACAGGAACACTGAAGCTTTCTTT. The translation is CASSPTQRDRNTEAFF.